The present T cell receptor (beta chain) was sequenced within a study of T cell responses to AZD1222 COVID-19 vaccine. The study's findings and limits: Spike was spanned by vaccine-associated CD4 TCRs, with dominance at 160-218 and 743-854.

The repertoire was sequenced with immunoSEQ multiplex PCR; TCRdb's copy has only in-frame clones and lacks some. The data hold approximately 190,000 clones, with 90% to 95% observed a single time. V was clipped by 5 bases and J by 10 bases, with 15 bases between them. This CDR3 spans 13 amino acids. CDR1 and CDR2 (germline): PRHDT, FYEKMQ (reference sequence). Note on this clone: Antigen unknown.

This chain links TRBV13 with TRBJ2-1; D is tentatively TRBD1 or TRBD2 (5 bases each). The sample consisted of peripheral blood, taken on day 0 of AZD1222 vaccination. This clonotype was sampled from an adult in good health. CDR3 sequence reads: CASSPLGVWEQFF. The DNA of the CDR3 is TGTGCCAGCAGCCCCCTGGGGGTTTGGGAGCAGTTCTTC.